The source of this T cell receptor beta chain is a study of T cells in Graves' hyperthyroidism and ophthalmopathy. Study-wide points: Appearing also in blood were most of the thyroid clonotypes expanded above 0.001.

The germline V and J ends were trimmed by 1 base and 2 bases, with 8 bases remaining between them. The germline CDR1 and CDR2 sequences are MDHEN and SYDVKM. This CDR3 spans 14 amino acids. This clonotype showed up many times. Antigen specificity is unknown. Ophthalmopathy patients showed a Clinical Activity Score of at least 3, NOSPECS grade of at least 4 and duration under 3 months. Exclusions: uncontrolled infection, other autoimmune disease, pregnancy, lactation. Amplification yielded TCR beta CDR3 regions, with RNA transcripts as the source. HTBI primers drove first-round RT-PCR of the TCR CDR3. Via MiXCR, TCRdb re-called the multiplex PCR reads, giving one row per CDR3 protein. The sample lists under 600,000 distinct CDR3 sequences; 16% were seen once.

Sequencing was performed on blood. The TCR was taken from a woman between 35 and 50 years old with Graves' ophthalmopathy. This chain joins TRBV28 and TRBJ1-1; D not resolved. CDR3 nucleotide sequence: TGTGCCAGCAGTTTATTAGATCGTAACACTGAAGCTTTCTTT. It yields the protein CASSLLDRNTEAFF.